This record looks at one T cell receptor beta chain sequence and its context. Its cognate antigen is unknown. Findings and limits, study-wide: Tumor memory CD4+ T cell TCR gene usage clustered with blood and lymph node memory CD4+ cells and lymph node naive CD4+ cells.

Semi-nested PCR with Nested Universal Primer A followed constant-region reverse priming of full-length variable regions. From the 5' RACE reads, TCRdb called clonotypes with MiXCR, one entry per CDR3 protein. The table records under 65,000 distinct CDR3 sequences, roughly 20% of them present only once. Cells sorted as Tregs were CD4+, CD25+ and CD127-/low. The CDR3 consists of 15 residues. Germline loops: CDR1 LGHDT, CDR2 YNNKEL (reference sequence). The junction had 6 bases not matched to a gene; V was cut back by 5 bases and J by 4 bases. This chain joins TRBV3-1 and TRBJ1-5; 9 nucleotides agree with TRBD1. This clonotype was obtained from a female donor with breast cancer. Sequencing input: tumor-infiltrating Tregs sorted from the breast tumor. The CDR3 sequence is CASSVGTGQNQPQHF. Here the CDR3 DNA reads TGTGCCAGCAGCGTGGGGACAGGGCAAAATCAGCCCCAGCATTTT.